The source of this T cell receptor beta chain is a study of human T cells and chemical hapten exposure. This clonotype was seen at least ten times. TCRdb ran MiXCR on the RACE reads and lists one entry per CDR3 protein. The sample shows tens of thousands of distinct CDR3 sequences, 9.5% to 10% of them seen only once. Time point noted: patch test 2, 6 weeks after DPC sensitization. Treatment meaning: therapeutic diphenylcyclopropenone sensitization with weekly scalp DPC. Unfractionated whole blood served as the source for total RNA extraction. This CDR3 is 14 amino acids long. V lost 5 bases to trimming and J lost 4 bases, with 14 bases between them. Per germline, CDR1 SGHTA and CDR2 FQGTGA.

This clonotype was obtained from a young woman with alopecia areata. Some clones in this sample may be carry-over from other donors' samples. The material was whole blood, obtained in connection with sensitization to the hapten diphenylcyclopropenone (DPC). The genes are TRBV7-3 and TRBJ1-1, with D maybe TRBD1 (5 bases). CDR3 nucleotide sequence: TGTGCCAGCAGCCGCTCCCGGGACGTCACTGAAGCTTTCTTT. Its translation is CASSRSRDVTEAFF.